This T cell receptor (beta chain) emerged from a study of blood T cell repertoires in COVID-19. In assigning cohorts, the study relied on participant-reported clinical history. Germline V gene lookup returns CDR1 SGDLS and CDR2 YYNGEE. The ends lost 0 bases at V and 7 bases at J; junction bases unmatched: 4. CDR3 size: 14 residues. Libraries were prepared by immunoSEQ multiplex PCR; TCRdb keeps only in-frame clonotypes and omits some of them. Of 200,000 to 250,000 clones in the sample, 70% to 90% were seen once. What was sequenced was PBMCs or T cells enriched from blood (not recorded which). The rearrangement links TRBV9 to TRBJ2-1; 7 bases are a match to TRBD2. This sequence was found in a woman in her forties or fifties with acute COVID-19. In DNA form, the CDR3 reads TGTGCCAGCAGCGTAGCCGGGGGGAGAAATGAGCAGTTCTTC. It is translated as CASSVAGGRNEQFF.